One sample yielded the 9 T cell receptor beta chains listed below, sequenced in a study of regulatory T cells in long-lasting Graves disease. Described time point: newly diagnosed GD, antithyroid drugs for less than 3 months. With RNA extracted from PBMCs as input, the TCR library was made. Library construction for TCR beta used iRepertoire HTBI primers and Arm-PCR of CDR3 regions. TCRdb passed the multiplex PCR reads through MiXCR, listing each CDR3 protein once. The sample includes 410,000 or so distinct CDR3 sequences, 15% of them seen just once. This sample was also put to use in a study of T cells in Graves' hyperthyroidism and ophthalmopathy.

The sample consisted of peripheral blood mononuclear cells (PBMCs), taken at new diagnosis, from a patient treated with antithyroid drugs. These receptors were taken from a young woman with Graves disease.

This clonotype has at least ten counts. The V call is TRBV6-1, the J call TRBJ2-7; possibly TRBD1 for D (6 bases). Trimming left V 6 bases short and J 2 bases short, with 14 bases between. Germline loops: CDR1 MNHNS, CDR2 SASEGT. This CDR3 contains 14 residues. This CDR3 reads CASSPRGHAYEQYF. The CDR3 coding sequence is TGTGCCAGCAGCCCGAGGGGACATGCCTACGAGCAGTACTTC.

The genes are TRBV19 and TRBJ1-2; a weak D match, TRBD1 (5 bases). Germline CDR1 and CDR2: LNHDA and SQIVND (reference sequence). The CDR3 is 15 amino acids. V dropped 10 bases and J dropped 4 bases, with 22 bases sitting between them. The DNA of the CDR3 is TGTGCCACCACACCAGCCAGGGCGAACGGCTATGGCTACACCTTC. Encoded protein: CATTPARANGYGYTF.

V gene TRBV6-1 combines with J gene TRBJ2-1; D is possibly TRBD2 (7 bases). This CDR3 comprises 15 residues. Trimming pared 10 bases from V and 4 bases from J, leaving 20 bases between. Germline V gene sequence: CDR1 MNHNS, CDR2 SASEGT. CDR3 protein: CAIQRGGPPYNEQFF. CDR3 bases: TGTGCCATCCAAAGGGGGGGTCCCCCATACAATGAGCAGTTCTTC.

The chain employs TRBV14 and TRBJ1-1; D remains unclear. CDR3 length: 16 residues. Trimming took 1 base from V and 1 from J, leaving 13 bases between them. Germline V gene sequence: CDR1 SGHDN, CDR2 FVKESK. The CDR3 DNA sequence: TGTGCCAGCAGCCAAGCTATATTCAAGGGGAACACTGAAGCTTTCTTT. The encoded protein is CASSQAIFKGNTEAFF.

This chain uses TRBV9 with TRBJ2-2; D is possibly TRBD2 (8 bases). CDR3 length: 20 residues. V lost 4 bases to trimming and J lost 3 bases, with 28 bases between them. The V gene's germline CDR1 is SGDLS and CDR2 YYNGEE. CDR3 in DNA: TGTGCCAGCAGCACCCCCCGAGGGGGCGGGAGGCTCCGGGACACCGGGGAGCTGTTTTTT. Translation: CASSTPRGGGRLRDTGELFF.

This clonotype was counted only a few times. This chain uses TRBV29-1 with TRBJ2-7, with 8 bases aligning to TRBD1. Germline values: CDR1 SQVTM, CDR2 ANQGSEA. The length of the CDR3 is 14 residues. Trimming took 7 bases from V and 7 from J; bases not matched to a gene: 15. The CDR3 bases are TGCAGCGCCGATCGGACAGGGAAAGGGCGGGAGCAGTACTTC. Translated, it gives CSADRTGKGREQYF.

This clonotype was counted between two and nine times. The rearrangement links TRBV7-6 to TRBJ1-1; TRBD1 matches at 7 bases. The J segment lost 6 bases and the V segment lost 1 base, leaving 5 bases of the junction unmatched. The CDR3 contains 14 residues. CDR1 SGHVS and CDR2 FNYEAQ come from the germline V gene. In DNA form, the CDR3 reads TGTGCCAGCAGCTTAGTTCAGGGACAGCCTGAAGCTTTCTTT. Translated: CASSLVQGQPEAFF.

This clonotype showed up many times. A junction end diverges from the germline sequence, so it may reflect a read error. The gene calls are TRBV5-1 and TRBJ1-1; a possible D gene is TRBD1 (5 bases). Germline V CDR1 and CDR2: SGHRS, YFSETQ. This CDR3 has 17 residues. CDR3 sequence reads: CASSLFALDGGFTEAFF. In DNA form, the CDR3 reads TGTGCCAGCAGCTTGTTTGCATTGGACGGGGGATTCACTGAAGCTTTCTTT. The whole variable domain, remainder taken from reference TRBV5-1 and TRBJ1-1, is KAGVTQTPRYLIKTRGQQVTLSCSPISGHRSVSWYQQTPGQGLQFLFEYFSETQRNKGNFPGRFSGRQFSNSRSEMNVSTLELGDSALYLCASSLFALDGGFTEAFFGQGTRLTVV.

The chain employs TRBV5-1 and TRBJ2-4; 8 bases line up with TRBD2. Germline loops: CDR1 SGHRS, CDR2 YFSETQ. J lost 7 bases, V lost 5 bases, and 5 bases had no gene match. The CDR3 has 13 residues. The CDR3 sequence: CASSSGRANIQYF. The CDR3 nucleotides read TGCGCCAGCAGTTCCGGGAGGGCGAACATTCAGTACTTC.